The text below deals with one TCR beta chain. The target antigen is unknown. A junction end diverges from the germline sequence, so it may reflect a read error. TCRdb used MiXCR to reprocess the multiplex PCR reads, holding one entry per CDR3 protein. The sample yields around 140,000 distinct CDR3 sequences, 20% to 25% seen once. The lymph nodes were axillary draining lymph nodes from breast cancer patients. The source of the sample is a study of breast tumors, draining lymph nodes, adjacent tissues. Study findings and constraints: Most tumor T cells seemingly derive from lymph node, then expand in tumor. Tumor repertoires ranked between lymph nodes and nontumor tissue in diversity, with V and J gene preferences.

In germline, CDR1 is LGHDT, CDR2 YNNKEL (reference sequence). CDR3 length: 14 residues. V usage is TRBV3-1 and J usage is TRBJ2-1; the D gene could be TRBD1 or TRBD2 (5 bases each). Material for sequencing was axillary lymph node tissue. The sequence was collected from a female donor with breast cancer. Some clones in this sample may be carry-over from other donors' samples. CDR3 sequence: CASSQRGSYNERFF. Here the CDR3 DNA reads TGTGCCAGCAGCCAACGGGGCTCCTACAATGAGCGGTTCTTC.